This T cell receptor (beta chain) appears in the sequencing data of a study of blood T cell repertoires in COVID-19. Assay used: immunoSEQ multiplex PCR; TCRdb lists only in-frame clones, some missing. The repertoire holds about 200,000 clones, with 84% as singletons. Trimming stripped 4 bases from V and 0 bases from J, with 13 bases between. This CDR3 region has 16 residues. Germline V gene lookup returns CDR1 MNHNS and CDR2 SASEGT. The sequenced sample consisted of peripheral blood. The rearrangement links TRBV6-1 to TRBJ2-1, with TRBD2 as a possible D gene (6 bases). The TCR was taken from a human donor in a cohort sampled during active COVID-19. The DNA of the CDR3 is TGTGCCAGCAGTGTTTTGGGAGGAAGCTCCTACAATGAGCAGTTCTTC. Amino acids: CASSVLGGSSYNEQFF.